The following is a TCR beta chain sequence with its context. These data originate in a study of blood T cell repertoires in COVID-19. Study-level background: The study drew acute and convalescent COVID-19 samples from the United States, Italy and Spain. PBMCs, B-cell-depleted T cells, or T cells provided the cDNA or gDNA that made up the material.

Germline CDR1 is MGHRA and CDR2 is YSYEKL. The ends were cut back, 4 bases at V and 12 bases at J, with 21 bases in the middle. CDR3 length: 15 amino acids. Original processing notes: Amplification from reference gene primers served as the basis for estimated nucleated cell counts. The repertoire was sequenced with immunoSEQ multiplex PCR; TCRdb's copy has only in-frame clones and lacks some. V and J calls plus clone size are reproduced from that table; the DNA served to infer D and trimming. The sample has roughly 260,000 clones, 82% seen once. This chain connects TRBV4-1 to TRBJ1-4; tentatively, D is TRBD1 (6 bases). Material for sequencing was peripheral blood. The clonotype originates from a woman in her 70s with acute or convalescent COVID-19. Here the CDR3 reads CASSPRQDPQGELFF. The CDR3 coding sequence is TGCGCCAGCAGCCCTCGACAGGACCCTCAGGGAGAACTGTTTTTT.